Presented here are 22 T cell receptor beta chains from one specimen sequenced in a study of PD-1 blockade in classical Hodgkin lymphoma. The protocol was immunoSEQ multiplex PCR, while the TCRdb copy is restricted to in-frame clones and leaves out a portion. The sample holds approximately 28,000 clones, about 83% seen once. Relapse was seen in all patients after autologous stem cell transplantation, and brentuximab vedotin exposure was variable. The authors purified CD4+ T cells from thawed PBMCs by magnetic negative selection. The input for sequencing was CD4+ T cells from blood, taken at baseline. The receptors shown here come from a human donor with classical Hodgkin lymphoma.

V usage is TRBV6-5 and J usage is TRBJ2-7; D is unresolved. Trimming stripped 5 bases from V and 4 bases from J, with 15 bases between. The CDR3 totals 14 residues. From germline, CDR1 is MNHEY and CDR2 SVGAGI. The CDR3 DNA reads TGTGCCAGCAGTCGACCGCTTCATCCATACGAGCAGTACTTC. Protein product: CASSRPLHPYEQYF.

This chain connects TRBV19 to TRBJ2-7; TRBD1 matches 7 bases. The CDR3 covers 15 residues. Trimming removed 3 bases from V and 5 bases from J; junction bases left unmatched: 10. The germline CDR1 and CDR2 sequences are LNHDA and SQIVND (reference sequence). The CDR3: CASSIQDRSGHEQYF. The CDR3 region has the DNA TGTGCCAGTAGTATCCAGGACAGGAGTGGGCACGAGCAGTACTTC.

Only a few counts were recorded for this clone. V usage is TRBV2 and J usage is TRBJ1-2; D is unclear. Germline lookup yields CDR1 SNHLY and CDR2 FYNNEI. Trimming took off 8 bases at V and 8 bases at J, with 12 bases between the two ends. This CDR3 is 11 amino acids long. The CDR3: CASWAAVGYTF. As DNA, the CDR3 is TGTGCCAGCTGGGCAGCGGTAGGCTACACCTTC.

V usage is TRBV25-1 and J usage is TRBJ1-1; the D gene is possibly TRBD1 (5 bases). The V end was cut by 1 base, the J end by 4 bases, with 13 bases between. Germline-derived CDR1 and CDR2 are MGHDK and SYGVNS. This CDR3 has 15 amino acids. CDR3 sequence (DNA): TGTGCCAGCAGTGAATCGGGCCCGGGGCTCACTGAAGCTTTCTTT. It translates to CASSESGPGLTEAFF.

This clone occurred once. This chain connects TRBV9 to TRBJ1-1; D possibly corresponds to TRBD1 (6 bases). V lost 4 bases and J lost 2, with 12 bases in between. Germline V gene sequence: CDR1 SGDLS, CDR2 YYNGEE. The CDR3 spans 14 residues. In DNA, the CDR3 is TGTGCCAGCAGCTTCCGAGGGGGTAACACTGAAGCTTTCTTT. This codes for CASSFRGGNTEAFF.

The chain recombines TRBV29-1 with TRBJ1-1; D unclear. Looked up from germline, CDR1 is SQVTM and CDR2 is ANQGSEA. The CDR3 is 14 residues long. V was clipped by 4 bases and J by 3 bases, with 15 bases between them. CDR3 sequence reads: CSVVGPGTHTEAFF. The CDR3 DNA reads TGCAGCGTTGTCGGTCCGGGTACCCACACTGAAGCTTTCTTT.

The chain recombines TRBV27 with TRBJ2-7; 15 positions match TRBD2. The germline gives CDR1 MNHEY, CDR2 SMNVEV (reference sequence). The V segment lost 5 bases and the J segment 6 bases; nucleotides outside the gene matches: 8. The CDR3 is 16 amino acids. For the CDR3, the DNA is TGTGCCAGCAGTGGAGGACTAGCGGGGGGGCCGTCCGAGCAGTACTTC. The encoded protein is CASSGGLAGGPSEQYF.

The rearrangement joins TRBV4-2 to TRBJ2-2; no firm D call. Germline V gives CDR1 LGHNA, CDR2 YNFKEQ. The CDR3 extends over 14 amino acids. The V gene lost 2 bases and the J gene lost 2 bases, with 6 bases spanning the gap. CDR3 sequence reads: CASSQPPNTGELFF. The CDR3 bases are TGTGCCAGCAGCCAACCTCCAAACACCGGGGAGCTGTTTTTT.

This chain joins TRBV19 and TRBJ1-3, with unresolved D. This CDR3 is built from 13 residues. Germline V gene lookup returns CDR1 LNHDA and CDR2 SQIVND (reference sequence). Trimming removed 8 bases at V and 3 bases at J, with 11 bases between. CDR3 nucleotides: TGTGCCAGTGGTGGGGATGGTGGAAACACCATATATTTT. Amino acids: CASGGDGGNTIYF.

This sequence joins TRBV7-9 and TRBJ2-1, with TRBD2 identical over 12 bases. CDR3 length: 15 amino acids. Germline CDR1 and CDR2: SEHNR and FQNEAQ (reference sequence). J lost 7 bases, V lost 6 bases, and 7 bases had no gene match. The CDR3 loop reads CASSFLAGGPNEQFF. Written as DNA, the CDR3 is TGTGCCAGCAGTTTTCTAGCGGGGGGGCCGAATGAGCAGTTCTTC.

This sequence joins TRBV18 and TRBJ2-5, with TRBD2 identical over 11 bases. The junction had 8 bases not matched to a gene; V was cut back by 3 bases and J by 5 bases. CDR1 is KGHSH and CDR2 is LQKENI in the germline V gene. The CDR3 runs 16 residues. CDR3 bases: TGTGCCAGCTCACCCGGTAGCGGGGGGGCCTGGGAGACCCAGTACTTC. Protein product: CASSPGSGGAWETQYF.

This chain links TRBV9 with TRBJ2-7; 10 positions match TRBD1. V was pared by 3 bases and J by 4 bases, with 7 bases of the junction left unmatched. Looked up from germline, CDR1 is SGDLS and CDR2 is YYNGEE. This CDR3 has 15 amino acids. CDR3 coding DNA: TGTGCCAGCAGCGAAAGGGACAGGGGTCTGTACGAGCAGTACTTC. It encodes CASSERDRGLYEQYF.

J is TRBJ2-5 and V is TRBV7-7, with 8 nucleotides matching TRBD1. Germline assignment: CDR1 SSHAT and CDR2 FNYEAQ (reference sequence). The trim removed 4 bases at V and 6 bases at J, leaving 7 bases unmatched. The CDR3 totals 14 residues. CDR3: CASSSAGQGQTQYF. The DNA of the CDR3 is TGTGCCAGCAGCTCGGCCGGACAGGGTCAGACCCAGTACTTC.

This clone was detected a few times. The chain employs TRBV19 and TRBJ1-2; the D is unclear. Germline V CDR1 and CDR2: LNHDA, SQIVND (reference sequence). Trimming left V 3 bases short and J 0 bases short, with 11 bases between. The CDR3 sequence is 15 residues long. The chain's CDR3 is CASSMETLSNYGYTF. In nucleotides, the CDR3 is TGTGCCAGTAGTATGGAAACCCTATCTAACTATGGCTACACCTTC.

This sequence joins TRBV5-1 and TRBJ1-5; D unclear. Trimming shortened V by 4 bases and J by 2 bases, and 7 bases separated the two germline ends. There are 13 residues in the CDR3. Looked up from germline, CDR1 is SGHRS and CDR2 is YFSETQ. The CDR3 nucleotides are TGCGCCAGCAGCCGCACAGGCAATCAGCCCCAGCATTTT. It is translated as CASSRTGNQPQHF.

This clone appeared once. The CDR3 DNA sequence: TGTGCCAGCAGCTTATCCTCGCGGGGGGATACGCAGTATTTT. Translation gives CASSLSSRGDTQYF. The rearrangement links TRBV7-2 to TRBJ2-3; TRBD2 matches 7 bases. The length of the CDR3 is 14 residues. The V gene's germline CDR1 is SGHTA and CDR2 FQGNSA. The ends lost 2 bases at V and 6 bases at J; junction bases unmatched: 5.

J is TRBJ1-4 and V is TRBV6-6; a weak D match, TRBD1 (5 bases). Trimming stripped 0 bases from V and 7 bases from J, with 15 bases between. This CDR3 is 16 amino acids long. Germline V gene lookup returns CDR1 MNHNY and CDR2 SVGAGI (reference sequence). Here the CDR3 DNA reads TGTGCCAGCAGTTACTCGTTTGCGGGGGGAGGTGAAAAACTGTTTTTT. Translation gives CASSYSFAGGGEKLFF.

The gene calls are TRBV7-2 and TRBJ1-1; possible D gene TRBD1, 5 bases. CDR1 is SGHTA, CDR2 FQGNSA, per germline. The V end was cut by 0 bases, the J end by 4 bases, with 18 bases between. The CDR3 loop spans 17 amino acids. The CDR3 DNA is TGTGCCAGCAGCTTAGCGTCGCGGGGGATTTTGGGCACTGAAGCTTTCTTT. Translating it yields CASSLASRGILGTEAFF.

The rearrangement uses TRBV7-2 and TRBJ2-2; 7 bases are shared with TRBD1. CDR1 is SGHTA and CDR2 is FQGNSA in the germline V gene. The trim removed 4 bases at V and 2 bases at J, leaving 7 bases unmatched. CDR3 length: 16 amino acids. CDR3 region: CASSSQGFGNTGELFF. The CDR3 nucleotides are TGTGCCAGCAGCTCACAGGGGTTCGGTAACACCGGGGAGCTGTTTTTT.

The chain employs TRBV11-2 and TRBJ2-5; 9 bases fit TRBD1. The CDR3 is 16 residues long. Germline V gives CDR1 SGHAT, CDR2 FQNNGV. The trim removed 0 bases at V and 5 bases at J, leaving 7 bases unmatched. CDR3 nucleotide sequence: TGTGCCAGCAGCTTAGATCTTACAGGGGGCGCGGAGACCCAGTACTTC. Translation: CASSLDLTGGAETQYF.

This chain uses TRBV28 with TRBJ2-5; D is unclear. Trimming shortened V by 5 bases and J by 1 base, and 2 bases separated the two germline ends. Looked up from germline, CDR1 is MDHEN and CDR2 is SYDVKM. This CDR3 has 11 residues. The CDR3 DNA reads TGTGCCAGCAGTGGCCAAGAGACCCAGTACTTC. Residues: CASSGQETQYF.

The chain has TRBV5-6 and TRBJ1-1; possible D gene TRBD1, 5 bases. This CDR3 has 15 amino acids. Trimming removed 7 bases at V and 2 bases at J, with 18 bases between. Germline loops: CDR1 SGHDT, CDR2 YYEEEE. Here the CDR3 reads CASSGTLGDNTEAFF. The CDR3 DNA reads TGTGCCAGCTCGGGGACCCTCGGGGATAACACTGAAGCTTTCTTT.